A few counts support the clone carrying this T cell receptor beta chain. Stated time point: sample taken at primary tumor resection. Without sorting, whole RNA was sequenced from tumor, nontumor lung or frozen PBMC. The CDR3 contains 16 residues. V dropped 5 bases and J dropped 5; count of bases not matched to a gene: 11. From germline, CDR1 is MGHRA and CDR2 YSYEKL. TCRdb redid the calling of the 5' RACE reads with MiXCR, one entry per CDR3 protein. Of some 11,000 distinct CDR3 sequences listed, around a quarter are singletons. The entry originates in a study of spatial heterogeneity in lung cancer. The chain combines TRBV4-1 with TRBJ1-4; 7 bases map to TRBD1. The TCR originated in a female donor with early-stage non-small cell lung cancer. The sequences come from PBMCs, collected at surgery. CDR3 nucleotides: TGCGCCAGCAGCTCACACCGGACAGGTGACAATGAAAAACTGTTTTTT. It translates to CASSSHRTGDNEKLFF.